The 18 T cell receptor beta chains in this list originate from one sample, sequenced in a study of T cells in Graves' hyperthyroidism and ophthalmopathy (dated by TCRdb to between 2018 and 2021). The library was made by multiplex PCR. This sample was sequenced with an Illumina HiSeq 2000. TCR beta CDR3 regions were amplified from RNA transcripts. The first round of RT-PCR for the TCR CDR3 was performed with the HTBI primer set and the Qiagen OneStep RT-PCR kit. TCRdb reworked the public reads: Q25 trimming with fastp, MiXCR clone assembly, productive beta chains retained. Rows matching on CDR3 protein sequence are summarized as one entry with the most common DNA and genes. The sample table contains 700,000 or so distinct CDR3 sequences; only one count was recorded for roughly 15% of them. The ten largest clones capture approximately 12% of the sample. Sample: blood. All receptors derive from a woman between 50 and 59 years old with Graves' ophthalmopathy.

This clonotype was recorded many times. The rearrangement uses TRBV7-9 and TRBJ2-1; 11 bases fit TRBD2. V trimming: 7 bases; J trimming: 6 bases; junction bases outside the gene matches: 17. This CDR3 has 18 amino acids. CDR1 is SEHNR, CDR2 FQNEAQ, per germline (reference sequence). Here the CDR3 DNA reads TGTGCCAGCACCAAAGGGACTAGCGGATTCGTGAGTAGCAATGAGCAGTTCTTC. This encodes CASTKGTSGFVSSNEQFF.

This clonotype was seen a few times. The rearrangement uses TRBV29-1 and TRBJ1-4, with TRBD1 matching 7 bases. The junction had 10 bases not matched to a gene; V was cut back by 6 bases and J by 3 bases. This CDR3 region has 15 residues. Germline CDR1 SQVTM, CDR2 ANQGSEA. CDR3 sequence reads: CSVGPSGGANEKLFF. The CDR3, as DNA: TGCAGCGTCGGACCTTCAGGGGGGGCTAATGAAAAACTGTTTTTT.

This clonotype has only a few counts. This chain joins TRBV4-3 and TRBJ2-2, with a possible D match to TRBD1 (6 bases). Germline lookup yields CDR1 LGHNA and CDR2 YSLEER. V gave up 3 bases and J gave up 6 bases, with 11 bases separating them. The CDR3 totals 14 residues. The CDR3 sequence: CASSQATGSGELFF. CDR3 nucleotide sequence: TGCGCCAGCAGCCAGGCTACAGGGTCCGGGGAGCTGTTTTTT.

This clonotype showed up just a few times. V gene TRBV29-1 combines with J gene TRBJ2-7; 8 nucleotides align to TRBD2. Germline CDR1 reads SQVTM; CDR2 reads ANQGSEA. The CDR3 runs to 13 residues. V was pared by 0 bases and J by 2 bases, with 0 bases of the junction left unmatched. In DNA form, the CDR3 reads TGCAGCGTTGAAGAGCGGGAGGCCTACGAGCAGTACTTC. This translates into CSVEEREAYEQYF.

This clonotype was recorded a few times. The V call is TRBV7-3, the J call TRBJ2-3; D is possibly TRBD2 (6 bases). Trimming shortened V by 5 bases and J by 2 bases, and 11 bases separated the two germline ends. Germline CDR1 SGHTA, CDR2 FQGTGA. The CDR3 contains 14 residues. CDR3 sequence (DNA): TGTGCCAGCAGCCAGGGACTTACCACAGATACGCAGTATTTT. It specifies CASSQGLTTDTQYF.

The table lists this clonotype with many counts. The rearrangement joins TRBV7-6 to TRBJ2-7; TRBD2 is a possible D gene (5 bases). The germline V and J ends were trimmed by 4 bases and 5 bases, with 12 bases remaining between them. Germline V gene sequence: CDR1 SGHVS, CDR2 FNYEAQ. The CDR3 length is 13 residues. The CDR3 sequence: CASSSIAWDEQYF. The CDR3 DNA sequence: TGTGCCAGCAGCTCCATAGCGTGGGACGAGCAGTACTTC.

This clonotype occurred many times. The CDR3 coding sequence is TGTGCCAGCAGCCAAGACTTAAGACCGTTCAAAGAGACCCAGTACTTC. This encodes CASSQDLRPFKETQYF. The chain links TRBV3-1 to TRBJ2-5; no reliable D call. Germline CDR1 and CDR2: LGHDT and YNNKEL (reference sequence). The V and J ends lost 0 bases and 3 bases respectively, with 14 bases between them. There are 16 residues in the CDR3.

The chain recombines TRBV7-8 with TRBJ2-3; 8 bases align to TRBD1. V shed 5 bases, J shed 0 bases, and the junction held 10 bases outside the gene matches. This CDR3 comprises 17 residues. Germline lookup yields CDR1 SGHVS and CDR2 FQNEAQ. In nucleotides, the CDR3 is TGTGCCAGCAGCCTCCCCGGACAGGGCGTTAGCACAGATACGCAGTATTTT. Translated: CASSLPGQGVSTDTQYF.

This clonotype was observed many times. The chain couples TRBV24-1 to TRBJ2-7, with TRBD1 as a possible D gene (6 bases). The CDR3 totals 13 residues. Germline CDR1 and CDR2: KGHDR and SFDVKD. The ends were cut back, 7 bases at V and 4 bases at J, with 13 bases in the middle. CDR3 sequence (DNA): TGTGCCACCAGCCCTCCACAGGGATACGAGCAGTACTTC. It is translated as CATSPPQGYEQYF.

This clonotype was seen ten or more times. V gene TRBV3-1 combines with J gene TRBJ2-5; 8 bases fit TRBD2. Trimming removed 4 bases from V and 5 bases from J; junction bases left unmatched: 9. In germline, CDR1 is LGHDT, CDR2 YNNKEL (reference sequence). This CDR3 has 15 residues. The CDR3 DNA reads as TGTGCCAGCAGCCTCGGACTAGCCTCTGGGGAGACCCAGTACTTC. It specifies CASSLGLASGETQYF.

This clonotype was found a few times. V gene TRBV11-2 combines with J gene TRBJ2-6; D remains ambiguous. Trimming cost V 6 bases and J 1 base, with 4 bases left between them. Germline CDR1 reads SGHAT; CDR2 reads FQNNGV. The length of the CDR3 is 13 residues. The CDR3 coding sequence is TGTGCCAGCAGTAGATCTGGGGCCAACGTCCTGACTTTC. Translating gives CASSRSGANVLTF.

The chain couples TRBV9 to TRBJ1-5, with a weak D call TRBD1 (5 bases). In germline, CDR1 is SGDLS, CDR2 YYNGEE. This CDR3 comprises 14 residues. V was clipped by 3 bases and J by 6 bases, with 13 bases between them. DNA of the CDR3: TGTGCCAGCAGCGGGGGGGGGGAGTCTCAGCCCCAGCATTTT. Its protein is CASSGGGESQPQHF.

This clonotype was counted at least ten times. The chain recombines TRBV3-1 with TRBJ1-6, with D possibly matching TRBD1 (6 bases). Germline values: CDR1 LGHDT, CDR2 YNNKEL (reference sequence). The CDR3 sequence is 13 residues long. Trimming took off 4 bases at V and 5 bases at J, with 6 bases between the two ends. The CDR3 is CASSRTDNSPLHF. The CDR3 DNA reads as TGTGCCAGCAGCCGGACAGATAATTCACCCCTCCACTTT.

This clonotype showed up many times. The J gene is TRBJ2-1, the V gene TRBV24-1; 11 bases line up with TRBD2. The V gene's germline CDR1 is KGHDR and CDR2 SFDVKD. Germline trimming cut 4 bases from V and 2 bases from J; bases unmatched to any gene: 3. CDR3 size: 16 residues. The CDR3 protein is CATSDTTSGAYNEQFF. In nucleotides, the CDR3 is TGTGCCACCAGTGACACGACTAGCGGGGCCTACAATGAGCAGTTCTTC.

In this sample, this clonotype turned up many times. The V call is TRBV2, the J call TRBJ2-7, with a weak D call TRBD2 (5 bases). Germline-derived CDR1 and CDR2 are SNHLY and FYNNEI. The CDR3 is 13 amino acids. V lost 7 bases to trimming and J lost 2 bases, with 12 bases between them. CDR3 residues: CASTTPGTYEQYF. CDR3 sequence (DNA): TGTGCCAGCACTACCCCCGGGACCTACGAGCAGTACTTC.

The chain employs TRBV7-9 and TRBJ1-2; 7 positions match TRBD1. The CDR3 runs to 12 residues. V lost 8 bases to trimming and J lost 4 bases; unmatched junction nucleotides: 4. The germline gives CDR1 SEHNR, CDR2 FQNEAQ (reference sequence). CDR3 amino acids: CASGGQPYGYTF. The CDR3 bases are TGTGCCAGCGGGGGACAGCCCTATGGCTACACCTTC.

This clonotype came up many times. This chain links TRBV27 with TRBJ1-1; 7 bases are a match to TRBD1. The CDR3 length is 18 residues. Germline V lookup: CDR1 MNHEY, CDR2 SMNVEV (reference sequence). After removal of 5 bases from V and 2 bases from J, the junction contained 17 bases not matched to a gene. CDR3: CASSHRPDRAETNTEAFF. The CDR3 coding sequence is TGTGCCAGCAGTCACCGACCCGACAGGGCAGAAACAAACACTGAAGCTTTCTTT.

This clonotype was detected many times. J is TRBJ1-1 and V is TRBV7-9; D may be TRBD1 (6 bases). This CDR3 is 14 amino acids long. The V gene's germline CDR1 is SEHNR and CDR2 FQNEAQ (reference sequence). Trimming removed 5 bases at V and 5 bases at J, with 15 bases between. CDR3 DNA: TGTGCCAGCAGCCCCCGGGACACGTTGACTGAAGCTTTCTTT. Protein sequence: CASSPRDTLTEAFF.